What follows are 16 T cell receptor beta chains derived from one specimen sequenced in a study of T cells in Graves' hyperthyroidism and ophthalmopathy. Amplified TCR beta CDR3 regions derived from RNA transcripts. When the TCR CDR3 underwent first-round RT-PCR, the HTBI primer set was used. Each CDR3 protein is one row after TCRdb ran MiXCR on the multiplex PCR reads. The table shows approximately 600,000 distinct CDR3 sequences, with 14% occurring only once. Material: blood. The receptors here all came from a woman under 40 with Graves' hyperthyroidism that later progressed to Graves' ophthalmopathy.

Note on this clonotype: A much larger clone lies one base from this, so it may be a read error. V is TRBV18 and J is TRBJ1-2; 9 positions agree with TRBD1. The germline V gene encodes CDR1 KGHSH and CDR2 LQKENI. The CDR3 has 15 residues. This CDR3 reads CASLPSLTGGRGYTF. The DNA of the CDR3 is TGTGCCAGCTTACCATCCTTAACAGGGGGCAGAGGCTACACCTTC.

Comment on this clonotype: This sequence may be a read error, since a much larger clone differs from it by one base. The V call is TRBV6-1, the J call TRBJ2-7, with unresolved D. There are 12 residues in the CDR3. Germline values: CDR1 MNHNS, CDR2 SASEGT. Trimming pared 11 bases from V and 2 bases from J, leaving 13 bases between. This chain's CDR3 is CAGLGIAYEQYF. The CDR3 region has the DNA TGTGCCGGCCTGGGGATTGCCTACGAGCAGTACTTC.

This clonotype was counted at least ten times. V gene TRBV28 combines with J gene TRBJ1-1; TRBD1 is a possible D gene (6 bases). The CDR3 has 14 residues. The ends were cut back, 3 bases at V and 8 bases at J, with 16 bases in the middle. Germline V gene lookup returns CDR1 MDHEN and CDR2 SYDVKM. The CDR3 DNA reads TGTGCCAGCAGTTTGTGGGGGCTTGGAACCGAAGCTTTCTTT. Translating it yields CASSLWGLGTEAFF.

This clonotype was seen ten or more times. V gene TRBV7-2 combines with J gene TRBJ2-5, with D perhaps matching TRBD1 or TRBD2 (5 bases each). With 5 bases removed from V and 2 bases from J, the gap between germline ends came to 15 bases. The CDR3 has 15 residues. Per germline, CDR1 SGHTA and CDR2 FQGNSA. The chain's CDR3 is CASSVHGTIQETQYF. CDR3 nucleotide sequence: TGTGCCAGCAGCGTACACGGGACCATACAAGAGACCCAGTACTTC. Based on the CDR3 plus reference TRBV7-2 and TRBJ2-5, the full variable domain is GAGVSQSPSNKVTEKGKDVELRCDPISGHTALYWYRQSLGQGLEFLIYFQGNSAPDKSGLPSDRFSAERTGGSVSTLTIQRTQQEDSAVYLCASSVHGTIQETQYFGPGTRLLVL.

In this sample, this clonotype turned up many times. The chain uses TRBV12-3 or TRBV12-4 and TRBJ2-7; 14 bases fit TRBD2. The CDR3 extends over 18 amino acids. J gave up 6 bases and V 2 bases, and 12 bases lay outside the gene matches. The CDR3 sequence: CASSLSGLAGVGRGEQYF. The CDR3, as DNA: TGTGCCAGCAGTTTATCGGGACTAGCGGGAGTTGGGCGTGGCGAGCAGTACTTC.

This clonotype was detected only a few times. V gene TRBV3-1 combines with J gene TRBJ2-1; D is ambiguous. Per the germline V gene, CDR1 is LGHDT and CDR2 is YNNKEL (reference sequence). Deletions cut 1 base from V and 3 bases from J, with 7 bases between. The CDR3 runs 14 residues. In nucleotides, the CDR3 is TGTGCCAGCAGCCAAGGGTTCAGCTACAATGAGCAGTTCTTC. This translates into CASSQGFSYNEQFF.

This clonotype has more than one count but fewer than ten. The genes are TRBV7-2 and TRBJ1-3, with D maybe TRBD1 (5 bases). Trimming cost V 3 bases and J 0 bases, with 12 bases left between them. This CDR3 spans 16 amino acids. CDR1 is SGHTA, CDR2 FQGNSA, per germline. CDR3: CASSFQPGSSGNTIYF. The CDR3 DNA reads TGTGCCAGCAGCTTTCAACCAGGGAGCTCTGGAAACACCATATATTTT.

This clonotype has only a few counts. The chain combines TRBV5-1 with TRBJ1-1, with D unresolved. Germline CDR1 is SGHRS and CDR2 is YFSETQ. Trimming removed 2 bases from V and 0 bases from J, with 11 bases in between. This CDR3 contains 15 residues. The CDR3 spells CASSLQTSVNTEAFF. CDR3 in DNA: TGCGCCAGCAGCTTACAAACAAGTGTGAACACTGAAGCTTTCTTT.

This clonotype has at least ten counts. The chain's CDR3 is CASRPGLERNGELFF. CDR3 DNA: TGTGCCAGCAGACCGGGACTAGAAAGGAACGGGGAGCTGTTTTTT. The chain combines TRBV12-3 or TRBV12-4 with TRBJ2-2; TRBD2 aligns across 8 bases. V trimming: 6 bases; J trimming: 7 bases; junction bases outside the gene matches: 10. The CDR3 contains 15 residues.

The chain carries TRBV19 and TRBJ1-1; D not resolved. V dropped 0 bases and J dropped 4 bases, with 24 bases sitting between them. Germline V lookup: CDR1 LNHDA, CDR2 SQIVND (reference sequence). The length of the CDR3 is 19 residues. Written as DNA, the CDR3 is TGTGCCAGTAGTATAGATCGGTTTGTATTCGGGTTCCCGGGCACTGAAGCTTTCTTT. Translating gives CASSIDRFVFGFPGTEAFF.

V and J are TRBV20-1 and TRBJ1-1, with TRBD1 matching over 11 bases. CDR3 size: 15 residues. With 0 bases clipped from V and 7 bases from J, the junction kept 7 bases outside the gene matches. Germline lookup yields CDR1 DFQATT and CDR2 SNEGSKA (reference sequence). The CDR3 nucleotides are TGCAGTGCTAGAGATGAAACGGGACAGGGGGTTGAAGCTTTCTTT. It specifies CSARDETGQGVEAFF.

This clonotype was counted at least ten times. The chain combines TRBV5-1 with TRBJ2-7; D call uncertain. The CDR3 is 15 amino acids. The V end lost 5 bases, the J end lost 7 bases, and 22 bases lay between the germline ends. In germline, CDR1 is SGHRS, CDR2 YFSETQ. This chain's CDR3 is CASSGSESPLGEQYF. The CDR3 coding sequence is TGCGCCAGCAGTGGTTCGGAATCGCCCCTGGGTGAGCAGTACTTC.

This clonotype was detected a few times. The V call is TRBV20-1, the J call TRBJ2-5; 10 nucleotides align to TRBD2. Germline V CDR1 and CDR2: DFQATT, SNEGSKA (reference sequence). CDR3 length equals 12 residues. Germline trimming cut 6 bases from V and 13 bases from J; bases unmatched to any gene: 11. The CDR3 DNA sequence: TGCAGTGCCCCTGTCCTAGCGGGAGTATCGTACTTC. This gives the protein CSAPVLAGVSYF.

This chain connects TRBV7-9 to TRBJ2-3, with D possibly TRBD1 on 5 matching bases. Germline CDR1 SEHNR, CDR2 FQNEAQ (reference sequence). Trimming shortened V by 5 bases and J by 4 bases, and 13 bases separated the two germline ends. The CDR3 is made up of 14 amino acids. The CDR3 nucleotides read TGTGCCAGCAGCCCCGGACATGGTGCAGATACGCAGTATTTT. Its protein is CASSPGHGADTQYF. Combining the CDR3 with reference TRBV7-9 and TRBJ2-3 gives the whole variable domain DTGVSQNPRHKITKRGQNVTFRCDPISEHNRLYWYRQTLGQGPEFLTYFQNEAQLEKSRLLSDRFSAERPKGSFSTLEIQRTEQGDSAMYLCASSPGHGADTQYFGPGTRLTVL.

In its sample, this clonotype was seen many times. The CDR3: CASSIQLAGAYEQYF. The CDR3 nucleotides read TGTGCCAGTAGTATCCAATTGGCGGGAGCCTACGAGCAGTACTTC. V gene TRBV19 combines with J gene TRBJ2-7; 7 positions match TRBD2. The germline V gene has CDR1 LNHDA and CDR2 SQIVND (reference sequence). The trim removed 3 bases at V and 2 bases at J, leaving 7 bases unmatched. The CDR3 runs to 15 residues.

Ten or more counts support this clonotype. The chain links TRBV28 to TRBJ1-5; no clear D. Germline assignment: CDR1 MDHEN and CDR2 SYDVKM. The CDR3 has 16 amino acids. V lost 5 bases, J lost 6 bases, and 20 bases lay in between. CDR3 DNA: TGTGCCAGCAGTCCCAAAGCCGGGCTTTCGTTTCAGCCCCAGCATTTT. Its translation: CASSPKAGLSFQPQHF.